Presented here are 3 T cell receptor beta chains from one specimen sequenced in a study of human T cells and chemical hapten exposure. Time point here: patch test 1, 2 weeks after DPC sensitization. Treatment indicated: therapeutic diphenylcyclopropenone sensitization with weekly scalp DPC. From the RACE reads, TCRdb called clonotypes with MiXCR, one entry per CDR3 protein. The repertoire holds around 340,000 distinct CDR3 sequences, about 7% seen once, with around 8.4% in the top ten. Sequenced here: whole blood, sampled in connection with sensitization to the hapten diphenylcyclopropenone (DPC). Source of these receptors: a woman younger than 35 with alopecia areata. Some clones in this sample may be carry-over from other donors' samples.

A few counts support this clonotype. The CDR3 DNA reads as TGCGCCAGCAGCTTGGGGTCTAGCGGGGAAGGACACAATGAGCAGTTCTTC. Amino acids: CASSLGSSGEGHNEQFF. The chain employs TRBV5-1 and TRBJ2-1; 9 bases match TRBD2. Germline V gene data show CDR1 as SGHRS and CDR2 as YFSETQ. Trimming at V came to 0 bases and at J to 5 bases, leaving 9 bases not matched to a gene. This CDR3 has 17 residues.

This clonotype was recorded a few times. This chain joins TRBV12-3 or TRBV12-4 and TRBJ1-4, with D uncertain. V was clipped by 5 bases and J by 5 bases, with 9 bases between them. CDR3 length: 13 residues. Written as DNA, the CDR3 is TGTGCCAGCAGTCCCCCGGGGAATGAAAAACTGTTTTTT. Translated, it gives CASSPPGNEKLFF.

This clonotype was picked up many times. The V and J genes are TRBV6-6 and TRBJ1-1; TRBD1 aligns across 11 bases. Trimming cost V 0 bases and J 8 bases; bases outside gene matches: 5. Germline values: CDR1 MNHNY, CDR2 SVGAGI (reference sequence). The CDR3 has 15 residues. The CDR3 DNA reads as TGTGCCAGCAGTTACTCCGGACAGGGGGCTAAGGAAGCTTTCTTT. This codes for CASSYSGQGAKEAFF.